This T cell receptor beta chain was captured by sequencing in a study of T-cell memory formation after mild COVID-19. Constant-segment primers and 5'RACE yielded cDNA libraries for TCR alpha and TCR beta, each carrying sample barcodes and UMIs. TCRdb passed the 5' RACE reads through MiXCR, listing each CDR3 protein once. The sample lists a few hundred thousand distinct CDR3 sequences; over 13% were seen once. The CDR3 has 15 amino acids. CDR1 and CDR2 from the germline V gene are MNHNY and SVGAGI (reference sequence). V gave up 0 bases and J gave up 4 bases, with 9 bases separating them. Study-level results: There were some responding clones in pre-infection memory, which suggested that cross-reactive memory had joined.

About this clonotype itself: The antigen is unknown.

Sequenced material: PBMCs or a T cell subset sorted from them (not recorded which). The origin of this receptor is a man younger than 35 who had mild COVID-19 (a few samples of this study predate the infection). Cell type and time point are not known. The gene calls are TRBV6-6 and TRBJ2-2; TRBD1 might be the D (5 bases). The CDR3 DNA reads TGTGCCAGCAGTTACTCCGGACAACCCACCGGGGAGCTGTTTTTT. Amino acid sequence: CASSYSGQPTGELFF.